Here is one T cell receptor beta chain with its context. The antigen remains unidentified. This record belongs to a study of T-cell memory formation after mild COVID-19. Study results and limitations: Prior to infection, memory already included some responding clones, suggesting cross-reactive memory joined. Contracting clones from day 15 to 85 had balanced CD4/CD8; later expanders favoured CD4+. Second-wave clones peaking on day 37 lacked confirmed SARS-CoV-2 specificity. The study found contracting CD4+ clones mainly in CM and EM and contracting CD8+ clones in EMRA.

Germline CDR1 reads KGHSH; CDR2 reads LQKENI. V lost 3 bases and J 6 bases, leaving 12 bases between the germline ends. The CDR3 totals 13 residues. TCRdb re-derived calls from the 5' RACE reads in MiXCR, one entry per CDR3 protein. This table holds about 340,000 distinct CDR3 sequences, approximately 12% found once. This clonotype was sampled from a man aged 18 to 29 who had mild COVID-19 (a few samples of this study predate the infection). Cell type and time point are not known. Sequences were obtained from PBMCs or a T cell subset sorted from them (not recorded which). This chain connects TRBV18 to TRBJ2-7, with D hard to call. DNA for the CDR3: TGTGCCAGCTCACCGGGGTCTCGCACCGAGCAGTACGTC. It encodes CASSPGSRTEQYV.